This T cell receptor (beta chain) was recovered during a study of T cells in Graves' hyperthyroidism and ophthalmopathy. Whole-study context: Peripheral blood collection took place at initial diagnosis, before any treatment.

Germline V lookup: CDR1 KGHDR, CDR2 SFDVKD. There are 15 residues in the CDR3. The V gene end was trimmed by 3 bases and the J gene end by 10 bases; junction bases not matched to a gene: 8. From RNA transcripts, TCR beta CDR3 regions were amplified. First-round RT-PCR of the TCR CDR3 relied on the HTBI primer set. A single record per CDR3 protein comes from TCRdb applying MiXCR to the multiplex PCR reads. The top ten hold 30% to 35% of the sample, which has about 290,000 distinct CDR3 sequences, 13% to 15% seen once. This clonotype came up many times. The V call is TRBV24-1, the J call TRBJ2-1; 10 bases fit TRBD2. This TCR was recovered from a woman aged 45-60 years with Graves' hyperthyroidism that later progressed to Graves' ophthalmopathy. The sequencing sample was made of blood. CDR3 nucleotide sequence: TGTGCCACCAGTGATGAATCGAGAGCGGGAGGGGAGCAGTTCTTC. Residues: CATSDESRAGGEQFF.